The subject of this entry is one T cell receptor (beta chain). Antigen unknown. Germline CDR1 reads MRHNA; CDR2 reads SNTAGT. The V end lost 4 bases, the J end lost 5 bases, and 15 bases lay between the germline ends. CDR3 size: 15 residues. The entry originates in a study of T cell repertoires in aging, cancer and after chemotherapy. General study findings and limits: In healthy donors, age-related TCR diversity loss mainly reflected lost richness. Age-matched healthy donors had significantly more diverse, less clonal blood TCR repertoires than untreated cancer patients.

Multiplex touch-down PCR with TRB-A/B primers amplified rearranged V-D-J TRB sequences. Via MiXCR, TCRdb re-called the multiplex PCR reads, giving one row per CDR3 protein. The sample consists of about 5,100 distinct CDR3 sequences, roughly 27% of them appearing once. Amplification of TCR beta used genomic DNA extracted from peripheral blood. Sequenced: blood. The chain employs TRBV6-4 and TRBJ2-1; possibly TRBD2 for D (7 bases). The sequence derives from a human donor in good health. CDR3 sequence: CASSGGREKNNEQFF. The DNA of the CDR3 is TGTGCCAGCAGTGGGGGGCGGGAGAAGAACAATGAGCAGTTCTTC.